These 10 T cell receptor beta chains were all obtained from the same sample, sequenced in a study of cytomegalovirus exposure and HLA in healthy donors. Researchers ran the PCR with 60 Vbeta and 13 Jbeta primers. Method: immunoSEQ multiplex PCR; TCRdb's copy keeps in-frame clones and lacks some. The repertoire holds under 130,000 clones, over 70% seen once, with approximately 1.2% in the top ten. Sequenced material: PBMCs. These receptors originate from a man aged 35 to 55 in good health and CMV-seronegative.

This sequence joins TRBV19 and TRBJ1-5; 7 bases are a match to TRBD1. With V trimmed by 6 bases and J by 7 bases, 6 bases remained unmatched. Germline values: CDR1 LNHDA, CDR2 SQIVND (reference sequence). This CDR3 is built from 13 residues. The DNA of the CDR3 is TGTGCCAGTAGGGGGACAGACAACCAGCCCCAGCATTTT. Protein: CASRGTDNQPQHF.

This clone was found a few times. The CDR3 protein is CASSYRGQGSYEQYF. The CDR3 DNA sequence: TGTGCCAGCAGTTACAGGGGACAGGGCTCCTACGAGCAGTACTTC. The V call is TRBV6-5, the J call TRBJ2-7; 9 positions agree with TRBD1. From germline, CDR1 is MNHEY and CDR2 SVGAGI. J gave up 0 bases and V 2 bases, and 2 bases lay outside the gene matches. This CDR3 is built from 15 residues.

The rearrangement joins TRBV5-1 to TRBJ2-5; 8 nucleotides align to TRBD2. Losses at the gene ends were 1 base for V and 4 bases for J; bases not matched to a gene: 6. The CDR3 runs 15 residues. Germline CDR1 SGHRS, CDR2 YFSETQ. CDR3 region: CASSLIGGELETQYF. The DNA of the CDR3 is TGCGCCAGCAGCTTGATCGGGGGGGAGCTAGAGACCCAGTACTTC.

This chain connects TRBV2 to TRBJ1-5; 7 bases agree with TRBD1. This CDR3 spans 15 amino acids. Germline CDR1 and CDR2: SNHLY and FYNNEI. Trimming cost V 6 bases and J 4 bases; bases outside gene matches: 9. CDR3 in amino acids: CASSGQARGNQPQHF. CDR3 nucleotides: TGTGCCAGCAGCGGACAGGCTAGGGGAAATCAGCCCCAGCATTTT. Based on the CDR3 plus reference TRBV2 and TRBJ1-5, the full variable domain is EPEVTQTPSHQVTQMGQEVILRCVPISNHLYFYWYRQILGQKVEFLVSFYNNEISEKSEIFDDQFSVERPDGSNFTLKIRSTKLEDSAMYFCASSGQARGNQPQHFGDGTRLSIL.

The chain carries TRBV6-5 and TRBJ2-7; 12 bases fit TRBD2. The CDR3 has 15 amino acids. Germline V gives CDR1 MNHEY, CDR2 SVGAGI. Germline trimming cut 4 bases from V and 2 bases from J; bases unmatched to any gene: 3. CDR3 in amino acids: CASSFRTSGAYEQYF. The DNA of the CDR3 is TGTGCCAGCAGTTTCAGGACTAGCGGGGCCTACGAGCAGTACTTC.

V is TRBV7-2 and J is TRBJ2-5, with D maybe TRBD2 (5 bases). CDR3 length: 13 residues. Trimming removed 2 bases from V and 4 bases from J, with 8 bases in between. Germline V CDR1 and CDR2: SGHTA, FQGNSA. As DNA, the CDR3 is TGTGCCAGCAGCTTACCCCGGGGAGAGACCCAGTACTTC. It yields the protein CASSLPRGETQYF.

This chain connects TRBV2 to TRBJ1-2; tentative D call: TRBD1 (5 bases). The germline gives CDR1 SNHLY, CDR2 FYNNEI. The CDR3 extends over 16 amino acids. The V end was cut by 2 bases, the J end by 3 bases, with 16 bases between. CDR3 DNA: TGTGCCAGCAGTGAATCCAGGCAGGGACTCCACTATGGCTACACCTTC. This gives the protein CASSESRQGLHYGYTF. The variable domain in full, completed from reference TRBV2 and TRBJ1-2, reads EPEVTQTPSHQVTQMGQEVILRCVPISNHLYFYWYRQILGQKVEFLVSFYNNEISEKSEIFDDQFSVERPDGSNFTLKIRSTKLEDSAMYFCASSESRQGLHYGYTFGSGTRLTVV.

The chain uses TRBV2 and TRBJ1-5; D uncertain. Trimming removed 2 bases at V and 4 bases at J, with 9 bases between. The V gene's germline CDR1 is SNHLY and CDR2 FYNNEI. This CDR3 region has 14 residues. In DNA form, the CDR3 reads TGTGCCAGCAGTGAAAGCAGCGAGAATCAGCCCCAGCATTTT. It translates to CASSESSENQPQHF. Full variable domain (rest looked up from reference TRBV2 and TRBJ1-5): EPEVTQTPSHQVTQMGQEVILRCVPISNHLYFYWYRQILGQKVEFLVSFYNNEISEKSEIFDDQFSVERPDGSNFTLKIRSTKLEDSAMYFCASSESSENQPQHFGDGTRLSIL.

This chain connects TRBV7-9 to TRBJ1-6; D is possibly TRBD1 (5 bases). Per germline, CDR1 SEHNR and CDR2 FQNEAQ (reference sequence). This CDR3 comprises 12 residues. Deletions cut 5 bases from V and 8 bases from J, with 7 bases between. CDR3 region: CASSKQDSPLHF. The CDR3 bases are TGTGCCAGCAGCAAACAGGATTCACCCCTCCACTTT.

This clone has a handful of counts. This chain links TRBV11-2 with TRBJ2-2; a possible D gene is TRBD2 (6 bases). CDR3 length: 15 amino acids. Trimming cost V 4 bases and J 7 bases, with 16 bases left between them. CDR1 and CDR2 (germline): SGHAT, FQNNGV. CDR3 sequence: CASSSGLFVGGELFF. DNA of the CDR3: TGTGCCAGCAGCTCAGGACTATTCGTTGGCGGGGAGCTGTTTTTT.